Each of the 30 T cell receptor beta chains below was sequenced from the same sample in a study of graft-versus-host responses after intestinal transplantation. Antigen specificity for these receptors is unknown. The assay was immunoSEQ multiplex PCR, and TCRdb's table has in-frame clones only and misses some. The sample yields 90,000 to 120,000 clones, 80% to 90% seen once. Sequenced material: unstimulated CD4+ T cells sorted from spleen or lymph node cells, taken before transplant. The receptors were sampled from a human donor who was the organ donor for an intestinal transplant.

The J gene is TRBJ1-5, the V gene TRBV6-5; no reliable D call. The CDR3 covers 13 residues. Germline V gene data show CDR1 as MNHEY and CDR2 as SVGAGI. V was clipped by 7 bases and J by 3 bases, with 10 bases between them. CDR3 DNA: TGTGCCAGCAATCAAGGAAACAATCAGCCCCAGCATTTT. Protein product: CASNQGNNQPQHF.

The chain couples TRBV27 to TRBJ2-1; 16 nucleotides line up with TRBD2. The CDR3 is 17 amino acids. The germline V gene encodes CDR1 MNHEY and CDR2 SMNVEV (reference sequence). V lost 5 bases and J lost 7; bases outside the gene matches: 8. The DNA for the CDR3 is TGTGCCAGCAGTCCCATGGGACTAGCGGGGGGGCGGAATGAGCAGTTCTTC. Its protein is CASSPMGLAGGRNEQFF.

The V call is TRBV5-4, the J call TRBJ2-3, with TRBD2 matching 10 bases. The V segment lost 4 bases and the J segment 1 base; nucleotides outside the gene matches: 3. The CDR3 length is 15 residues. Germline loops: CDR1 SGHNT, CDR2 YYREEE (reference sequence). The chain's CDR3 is CASSPSGGRTDTQYF. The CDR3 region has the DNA TGTGCCAGCAGCCCTAGCGGGGGACGCACAGATACGCAGTATTTT.

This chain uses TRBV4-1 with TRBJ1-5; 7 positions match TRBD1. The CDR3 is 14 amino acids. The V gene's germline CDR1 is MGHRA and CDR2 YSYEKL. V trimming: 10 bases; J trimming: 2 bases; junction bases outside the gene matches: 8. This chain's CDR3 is CATYRGGGNQPQHF. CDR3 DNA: TGCGCCACCTACAGGGGTGGAGGCAATCAGCCCCAGCATTTT.

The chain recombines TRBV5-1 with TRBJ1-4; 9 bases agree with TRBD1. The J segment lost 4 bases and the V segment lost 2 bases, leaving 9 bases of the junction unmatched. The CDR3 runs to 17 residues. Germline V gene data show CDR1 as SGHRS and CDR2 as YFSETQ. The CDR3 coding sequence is TGCGCCAGCAGCTTTCGGACAGGGGATCAGGGTAATGAAAAACTGTTTTTT. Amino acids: CASSFRTGDQGNEKLFF. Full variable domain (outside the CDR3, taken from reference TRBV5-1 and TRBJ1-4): KAGVTQTPRYLIKTRGQQVTLSCSPISGHRSVSWYQQTPGQGLQFLFEYFSETQRNKGNFPGRFSGRQFSNSRSEMNVSTLELGDSALYLCASSFRTGDQGNEKLFFGSGTQLSVL.

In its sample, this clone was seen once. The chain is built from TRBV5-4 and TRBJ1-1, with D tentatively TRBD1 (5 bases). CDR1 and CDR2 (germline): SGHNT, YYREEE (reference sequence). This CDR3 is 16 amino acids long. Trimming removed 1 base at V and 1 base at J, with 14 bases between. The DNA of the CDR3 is TGTGCCAGCAGCTTGCAGGGAGCAGGGCCGAACACTGAAGCTTTCTTT. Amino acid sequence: CASSLQGAGPNTEAFF.

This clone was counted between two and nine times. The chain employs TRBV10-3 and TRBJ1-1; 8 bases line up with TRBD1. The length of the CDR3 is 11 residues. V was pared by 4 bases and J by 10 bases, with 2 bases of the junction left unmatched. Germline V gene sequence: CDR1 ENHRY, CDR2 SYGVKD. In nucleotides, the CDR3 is TGTGCCATCAGTGGGACAGGGAGAGCTTTCTTT. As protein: CAISGTGRAFF.

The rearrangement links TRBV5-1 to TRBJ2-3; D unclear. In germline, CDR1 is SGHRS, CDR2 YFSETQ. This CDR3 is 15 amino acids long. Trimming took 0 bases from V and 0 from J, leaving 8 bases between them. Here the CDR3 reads CASSLDIPSTDTQYF. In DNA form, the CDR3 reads TGCGCCAGCAGCTTGGATATACCTAGCACAGATACGCAGTATTTT.

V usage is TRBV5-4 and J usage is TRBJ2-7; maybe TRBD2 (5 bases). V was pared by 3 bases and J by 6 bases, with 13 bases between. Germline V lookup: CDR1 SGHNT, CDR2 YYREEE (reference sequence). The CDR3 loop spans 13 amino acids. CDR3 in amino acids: CASSYGRDSEQYF. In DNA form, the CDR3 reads TGTGCCAGCAGCTACGGCCGGGATAGCGAGCAGTACTTC.

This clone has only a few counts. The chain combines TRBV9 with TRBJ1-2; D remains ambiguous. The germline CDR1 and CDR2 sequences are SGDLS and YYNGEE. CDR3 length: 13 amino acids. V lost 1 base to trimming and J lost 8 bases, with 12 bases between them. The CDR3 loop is CASSVSPGGGYTF. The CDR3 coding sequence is TGTGCCAGCAGCGTATCCCCAGGTGGCGGCTACACCTTC.

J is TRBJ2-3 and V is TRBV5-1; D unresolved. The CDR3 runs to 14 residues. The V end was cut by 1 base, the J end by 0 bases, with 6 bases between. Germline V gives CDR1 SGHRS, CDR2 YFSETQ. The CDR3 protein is CASSLPGSTDTQYF. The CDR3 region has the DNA TGCGCCAGCAGCTTGCCCGGTAGCACAGATACGCAGTATTTT. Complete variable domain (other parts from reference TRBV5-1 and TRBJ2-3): KAGVTQTPRYLIKTRGQQVTLSCSPISGHRSVSWYQQTPGQGLQFLFEYFSETQRNKGNFPGRFSGRQFSNSRSEMNVSTLELGDSALYLCASSLPGSTDTQYFGPGTRLTVL.

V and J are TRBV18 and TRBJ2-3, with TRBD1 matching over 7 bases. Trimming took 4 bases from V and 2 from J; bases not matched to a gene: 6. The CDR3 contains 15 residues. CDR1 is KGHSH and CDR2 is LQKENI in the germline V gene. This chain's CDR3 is CASSRQTGTTDTQYF. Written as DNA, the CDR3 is TGTGCCAGCTCACGTCAGACAGGGACCACAGATACGCAGTATTTT.

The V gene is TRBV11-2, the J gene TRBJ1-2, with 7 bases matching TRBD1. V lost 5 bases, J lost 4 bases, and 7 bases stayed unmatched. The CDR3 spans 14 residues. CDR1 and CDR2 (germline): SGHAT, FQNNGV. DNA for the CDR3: TGTGCCAGCAGCCGAGACAGGGCCATCTATGGCTACACCTTC. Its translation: CASSRDRAIYGYTF.

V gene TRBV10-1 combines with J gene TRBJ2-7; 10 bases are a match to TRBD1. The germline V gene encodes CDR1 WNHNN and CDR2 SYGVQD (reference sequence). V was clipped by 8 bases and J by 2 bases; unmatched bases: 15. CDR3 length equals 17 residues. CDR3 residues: CASGGDRGVRGAYEQYF. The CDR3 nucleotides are TGCGCCAGCGGGGGGGACAGGGGTGTTAGGGGAGCCTACGAGCAGTACTTC.

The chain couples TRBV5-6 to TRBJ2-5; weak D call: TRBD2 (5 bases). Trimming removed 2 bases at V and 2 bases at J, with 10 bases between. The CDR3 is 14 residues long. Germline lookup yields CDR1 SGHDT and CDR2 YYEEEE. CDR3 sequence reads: CASSFTGIQETQYF. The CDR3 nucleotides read TGTGCCAGCAGCTTCACGGGGATACAAGAGACCCAGTACTTC.

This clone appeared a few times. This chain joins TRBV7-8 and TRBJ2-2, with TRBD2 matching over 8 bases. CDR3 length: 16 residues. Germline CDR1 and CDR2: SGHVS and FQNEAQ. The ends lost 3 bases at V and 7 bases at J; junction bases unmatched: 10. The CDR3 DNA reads TGTGCCAGCAGCTTCTTGAGCGGGAGAGGGGGCGGGGAGCTGTTTTTT. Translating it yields CASSFLSGRGGGELFF.

This chain's CDR3 is CASSRTGAQPQHF. For the CDR3, the DNA is TGTGCCAGCAGCAGGACAGGGGCTCAGCCCCAGCATTTT. The chain carries TRBV7-2 and TRBJ1-5; 9 nucleotides agree with TRBD1. Germline V lookup: CDR1 SGHTA, CDR2 FQGNSA. Trimming removed 5 bases from V and 6 bases from J; junction bases left unmatched: 2. The CDR3 length is 13 residues.

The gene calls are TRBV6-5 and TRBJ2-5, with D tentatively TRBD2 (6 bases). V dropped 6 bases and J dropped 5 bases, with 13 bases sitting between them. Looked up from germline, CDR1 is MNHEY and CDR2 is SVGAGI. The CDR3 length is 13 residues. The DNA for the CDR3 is TGTGCCAGCAGCGTAACTAGCCGGGAGACCCAGTACTTC. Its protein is CASSVTSRETQYF.

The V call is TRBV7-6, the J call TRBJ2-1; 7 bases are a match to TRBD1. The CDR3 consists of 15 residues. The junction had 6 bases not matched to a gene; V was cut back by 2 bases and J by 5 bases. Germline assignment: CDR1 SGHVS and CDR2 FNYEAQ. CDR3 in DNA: TGTGCCAGCAGCTTAAGGGACAGTTCAAACAATGAGCAGTTCTTC. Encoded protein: CASSLRDSSNNEQFF. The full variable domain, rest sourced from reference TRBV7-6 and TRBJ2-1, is GAGVSQSPRYKVTKRGQDVALRCDPISGHVSLYWYRQALGQGPEFLTYFNYEAQQDKSGLPNDRFSAERPEGSISTLTIQRTEQRDSAMYRCASSLRDSSNNEQFFGPGTRLTVL.

The CDR3 region is CASSSGTSGGAVYF. In DNA form, the CDR3 reads TGTGCCAGCAGCTCGGGGACTAGCGGGGGGGCCGTGTACTTC. The chain links TRBV5-4 to TRBJ2-5; TRBD2 matches 16 bases. The V gene end was trimmed by 3 bases and the J gene end by 13 bases; junction bases not matched to a gene: 6. The CDR3 spans 14 residues. CDR1 SGHNT and CDR2 YYREEE come from the germline V gene (reference sequence).

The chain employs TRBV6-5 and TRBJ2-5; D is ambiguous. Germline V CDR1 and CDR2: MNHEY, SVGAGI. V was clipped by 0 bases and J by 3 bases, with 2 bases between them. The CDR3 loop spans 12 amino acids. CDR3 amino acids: CASSYSKETQYF. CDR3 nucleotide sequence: TGTGCCAGCAGTTACTCGAAAGAGACCCAGTACTTC.

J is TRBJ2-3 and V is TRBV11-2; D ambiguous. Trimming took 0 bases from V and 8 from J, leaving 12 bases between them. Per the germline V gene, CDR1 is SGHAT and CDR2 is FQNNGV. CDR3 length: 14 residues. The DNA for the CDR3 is TGTGCCAGCAGCTTAGATCAAGCAGTAGGTACGCAGTATTTT. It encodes CASSLDQAVGTQYF.

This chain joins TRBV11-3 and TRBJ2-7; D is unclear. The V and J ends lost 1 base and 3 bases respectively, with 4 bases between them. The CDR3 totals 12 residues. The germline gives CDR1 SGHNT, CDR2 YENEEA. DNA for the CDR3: TGTGCCAGCAGCTTAGGAATCTACGAGCAGTACTTC. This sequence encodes CASSLGIYEQYF.

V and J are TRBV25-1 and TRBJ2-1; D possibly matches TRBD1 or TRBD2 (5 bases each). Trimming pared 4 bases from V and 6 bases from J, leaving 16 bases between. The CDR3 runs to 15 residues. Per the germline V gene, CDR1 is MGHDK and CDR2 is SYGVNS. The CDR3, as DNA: TGTGCCAGCAGTGGATTAGAGGGGTGGGGCAATGAGCAGTTCTTC. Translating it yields CASSGLEGWGNEQFF.

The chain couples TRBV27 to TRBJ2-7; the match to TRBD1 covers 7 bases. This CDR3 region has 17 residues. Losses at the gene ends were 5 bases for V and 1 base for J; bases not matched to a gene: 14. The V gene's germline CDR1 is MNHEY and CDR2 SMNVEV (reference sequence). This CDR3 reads CASSPYTWTGQSYEQYF. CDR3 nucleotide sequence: TGTGCCAGCAGTCCATACACCTGGACAGGACAATCCTACGAGCAGTACTTC.

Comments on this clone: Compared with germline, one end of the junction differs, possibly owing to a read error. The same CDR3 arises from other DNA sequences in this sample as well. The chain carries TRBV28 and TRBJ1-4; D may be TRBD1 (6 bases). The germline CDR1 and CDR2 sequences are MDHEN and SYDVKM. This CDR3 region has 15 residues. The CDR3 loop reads CASSSGGAEREKLFF. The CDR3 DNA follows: TGCGCCAGCAGTTCGGGGGGGGCAGAACGAGAAAAACTGTTTTTT.

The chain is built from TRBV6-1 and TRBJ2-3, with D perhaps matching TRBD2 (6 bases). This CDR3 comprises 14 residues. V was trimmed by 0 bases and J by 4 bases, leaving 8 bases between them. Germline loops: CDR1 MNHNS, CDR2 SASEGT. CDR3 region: CASSEAGGSDTQYF. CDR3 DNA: TGTGCCAGCAGTGAAGCCGGAGGGTCAGATACGCAGTATTTT.

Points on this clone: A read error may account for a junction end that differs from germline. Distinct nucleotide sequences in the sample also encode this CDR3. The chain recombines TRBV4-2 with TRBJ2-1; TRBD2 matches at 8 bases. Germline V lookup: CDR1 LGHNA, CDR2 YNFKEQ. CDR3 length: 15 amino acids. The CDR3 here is CASSQARLASNEQFF. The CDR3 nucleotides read TGTGCCAGTAGCCAAGCCAGACTAGCGTCGAATGAGCAGTTCTTC.

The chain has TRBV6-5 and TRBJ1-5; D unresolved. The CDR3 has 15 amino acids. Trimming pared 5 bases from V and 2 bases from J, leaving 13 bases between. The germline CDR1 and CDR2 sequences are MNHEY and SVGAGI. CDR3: CASSRFGEGNQPQHF. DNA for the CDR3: TGTGCCAGCAGTCGTTTTGGGGAGGGCAATCAGCCCCAGCATTTT.

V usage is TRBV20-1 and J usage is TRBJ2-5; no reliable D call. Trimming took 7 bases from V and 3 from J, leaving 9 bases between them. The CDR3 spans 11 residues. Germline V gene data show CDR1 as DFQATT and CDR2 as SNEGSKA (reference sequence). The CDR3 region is CSGQLKETQYF. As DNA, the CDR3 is TGCAGTGGACAACTTAAAGAGACCCAGTACTTC.